The subject of this entry is one TCR beta chain. Authors' processing steps: Estimates of nucleated cell counts were drawn from the amplification of reference gene primers. Assay used: immunoSEQ multiplex PCR; TCRdb lists only in-frame clones, some missing. That table supplies the V and J calls and clone size; D and trimming were determined from the DNA. The data hold fewer than 350,000 clones, with more than 75% observed a single time. The CDR3 is made up of 15 amino acids. V shed 0 bases and J 3 bases; nucleotides not matched to a gene: 0. Germline V gives CDR1 GTSNPN, CDR2 SVGIG (reference sequence). This sample is part of a study of blood T cell repertoires in COVID-19. Study context: Some COVID-19 samples were acute and others convalescent; all came from the United States, Italy and Spain. PBMCs, B-cell-depleted T cells, or T cells were the source of the cDNA or gDNA that made up the material.

Researchers sorted participants into cohorts using their self-reported clinical history. The material sequenced was PBMCs or T cells enriched from blood (not recorded which). The receptor was derived from a woman in her sixties or seventies in a cohort exposed to, infected with or recovered from COVID-19 (not recorded which). The chain couples TRBV30 to TRBJ2-2; 11 bases are a match to TRBD2. The CDR3, as DNA: TGTGCCTGGAGTGTACTAGCGGGAGACACCGGGGAGCTGTTTTTT. Amino acids: CAWSVLAGDTGELFF.